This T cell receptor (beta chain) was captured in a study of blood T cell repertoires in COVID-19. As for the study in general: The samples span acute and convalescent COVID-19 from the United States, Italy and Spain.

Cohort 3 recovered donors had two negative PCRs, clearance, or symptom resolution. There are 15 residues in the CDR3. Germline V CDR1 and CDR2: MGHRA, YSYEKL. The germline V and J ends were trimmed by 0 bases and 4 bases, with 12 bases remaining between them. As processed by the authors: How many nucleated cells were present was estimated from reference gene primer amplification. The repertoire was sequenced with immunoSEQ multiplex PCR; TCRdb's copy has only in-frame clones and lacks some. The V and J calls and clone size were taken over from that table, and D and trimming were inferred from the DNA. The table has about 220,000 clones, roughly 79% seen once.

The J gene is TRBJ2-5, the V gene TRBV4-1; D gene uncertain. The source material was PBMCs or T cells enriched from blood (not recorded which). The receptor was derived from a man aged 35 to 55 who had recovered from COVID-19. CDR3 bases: TGCGCCAGCAGCCAAGATAGAAGCCGCCTAGAGACCCAGTACTTC. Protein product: CASSQDRSRLETQYF.